This entry describes one T cell receptor (beta chain). It was with a sample-barcoded 5' primer and a J-beta primer mix that a second PCR of about 7 to 12 cycles was run. TCRdb processed the 5' RACE reads anew with MiXCR; each CDR3 protein has one entry. The sample includes 1.5 million to 2 million distinct CDR3 sequences, about two fifths of them seen just once. It was 8 to 10 milliliters of peripheral blood that were drawn from each donor. This sample was included in a study of blood T cells in healthy people across ages. Sequencing was carried out using blood. The TCR was taken from a human donor in good health.

The CDR3 bases are TGTGCCAGCACCCAGGGGGGAGCCCGATCCTACGAGCAGTACTTC. Encoded protein: CASTQGGARSYEQYF. J is TRBJ2-7 and V is TRBV28; D possibly corresponds to TRBD1 (7 bases). CDR1 MDHEN and CDR2 SYDVKM come from the germline V gene. The CDR3 spans 15 residues. Trimming took 7 bases from V and 1 from J, leaving 17 bases between them.